What follows describes a single TCR beta chain. What it binds is not known. The data derive from a study of post-analysis software for immune sequencing data. About the research overall: Multiple sclerosis in the patients followed relapsing-remitting, secondary progressive and progressive-relapsing courses.

Incorporated into the TCR beta cDNA libraries were unique molecular identifiers, which served to reduce PCR and sequencing biases. Starting from roughly 1.1 to 9.2 million T cells, the study yielded approximately 500,000 cDNA molecules. MiXCR, run by TCRdb on the PCR reads, gives a single entry per CDR3 protein. The sample gives 650,000 to 900,000 distinct CDR3 sequences, about 43% of which show up once; 4.9% is in the top ten. General study results and limits: TRBV5-6, TRBV5-1 and TRBV20-1 belonged to a set of a handful of TRBV segments that were more frequent in patients than controls. Compared with controls, patients showed significantly lower normalized Chao1 diversity.

The germline gives CDR1 SGDLS, CDR2 YYNGEE. V lost 4 bases and J lost 6, with 13 bases in between. This CDR3 comprises 13 residues. The sequencing sample was made of blood. This chain uses TRBV9 with TRBJ1-1, with a possible D match to TRBD1 (5 bases). The sequence was collected from a girl between 5 and 17 years old with multiple sclerosis. This CDR3 is CASSPQQVPEAFF. The CDR3 region has the DNA TGTGCCAGCAGCCCCCAACAGGTCCCTGAAGCTTTCTTT. The variable domain in full, with the rest retrieved from reference TRBV9 and TRBJ1-1, is DSGVTQTPKHLITATGQRVTLRCSPRSGDLSVYWYQQSLDQGLQFLIQYYNGEERAKGNILERFSAQQFPDLHSELNLSSLELGDSALYFCASSPQQVPEAFFGQGTRLTVV.